This T cell receptor beta chain was profiled in a study of blood T cells in healthy people across ages. General study results and limits: Conclusively comparing naive with antigen-experienced cells was impossible with unsorted PBMCs. Researchers report that TCR beta diversity correlated strongly with naive T cell percentage.

Alongside a J-beta primer mix, a sample-barcoded 5' primer served in a second PCR lasting about 7 to 11 cycles. TCRdb called the 5' RACE reads again in MiXCR, with one record for every CDR3 protein. The sample contains about 830,000 distinct CDR3 sequences, roughly 60% of which appear only once. The V and J ends lost 2 bases and 3 bases respectively, with 12 bases between them. Germline-derived CDR1 and CDR2 are MDHEN and SYDVKM. The CDR3 totals 15 residues. No fewer than 6.5 million PBMCs went into each sample. A minimum of 6 micrograms of total RNA was extracted per sample. A single count supports this clonotype. What it binds is not known.

This sequence was found in a man aged 25 to 40 in good health. The J gene is TRBJ2-3, the V gene TRBV28; possibly TRBD2 for D (6 bases). Sequenced input: blood. DNA for the CDR3: TGTGCCAGCAGTTTAGGACGGAGGGTTACAGATACGCAGTATTTT. It specifies CASSLGRRVTDTQYF.